The rows below give T cell receptor beta chains drawn from one sample of a study of shared clonotypes between healthy human individuals. Here immunoSEQ multiplex PCR was the method, and the copy in TCRdb shows in-frame clones only, minus some. Counted here are some 2,500,000 clones, about nine tenths occurring once; the ten biggest clones make up 0.3% to 0.45%. Sequencing was performed on naive CD4+ T cells from PBMCs. The receptors derive from a man younger than 35 in good health. Some clones in this sample may be carry-over from other donors' samples. Both conserved end residues are part of each CDR3. The order of the fields is D gene, J gene, clone size, V gene, CDR3 DNA, CDR3 protein. The D gene is left open where the match is weak. Not all rows give a size; the values are once, few, many and, for expanded clones, a class.

. TRBJ2-7 . TRBV7-8 TGTGCCAGCAGCGAAAATCCATACGAGCAGTACTTC CASSENPYEQYF
. TRBJ1-3 . TRBV28 TGTGCCAGCAGTTTCTCCCGGGTTAACCGAAACACCATATATTTT CASSFSRVNRNTIYF
TRBD1 TRBJ2-2 . TRBV2 TGTGCCAGCAGTGTTTCCGGGACAGGGGTCGGGGAGCTGTTTTTT CASSVSGTGVGELFF
TRBD1 TRBJ1-2 . TRBV28 TGTGCCAGCAGTCCACCCGGACAGGAGCCTGGCTACACCTTC CASSPPGQEPGYTF
TRBD1 TRBJ2-1 once TRBV9 TGTGCCAGCACCCTCGTAGGGACAGGGCCCCCGAATGAGCAGTTCTTC CASTLVGTGPPNEQFF
TRBD2 TRBJ2-1 . TRBV7-6 TGTGCCAGCAGCTTACGGCTAGCGGGAGGCCGACAGAACAATGAGCAGTTCTTC CASSLRLAGGRQNNEQFF
TRBD2 TRBJ2-2 . TRBV28 TGTGCCAGCACCTACCCGGGGAGGGCGCGCACCGGGGAGCTGTTTTTT CASTYPGRARTGELFF
. TRBJ2-3 . TRBV6-1 TGTGCCAGCAGTGGCCCGTGGGGAGCGGGCACAGATACGCAGTATTTT CASSGPWGAGTDTQYF
. TRBJ2-1 . TRBV7-3 TGTGCCAGCAGCTTAATGGGGGCGGGGTCCAATGAGCAGTTCTTC CASSLMGAGSNEQFF
TRBD1 TRBJ2-7 . TRBV28 TGTGCCAGCAGTAGGCACAGGGGCTCCTACGAGCAGTACTTC CASSRHRGSYEQYF
. TRBJ1-3 . TRBV4-1 TGCGCCAGCAGGCAGGGATTCGGAGGAAACACCATATATTTT CASRQGFGGNTIYF
TRBD2 TRBJ2-1 . TRBV10-3 TGTGCCATCAGCTCCGGGACTAGCGGGAATCGTGAGCAGTTCTTC CAISSGTSGNREQFF
. TRBJ1-2 . TRBV28 TGTGCCAGCAGGGAGGGGACATCTCTTAACTATGGCTACACCTTC CASREGTSLNYGYTF
. TRBJ1-2 . TRBV28 TGTGCCAGCAGTTTAGATGGCTACACCTTC CASSLDGYTF
. TRBJ1-5 . TRBV5-8 TGTGCCAGCAGCCCGACAAACCCGGGACTTCCGAATCAGCCCCAGCATTTT CASSPTNPGLPNQPQHF